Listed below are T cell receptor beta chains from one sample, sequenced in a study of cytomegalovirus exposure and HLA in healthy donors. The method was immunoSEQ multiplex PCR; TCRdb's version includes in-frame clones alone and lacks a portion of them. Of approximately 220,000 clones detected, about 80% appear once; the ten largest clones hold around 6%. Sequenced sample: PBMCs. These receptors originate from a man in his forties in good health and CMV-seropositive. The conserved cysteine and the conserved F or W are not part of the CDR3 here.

CDR3 protein: SVGREPAGGYT; J gene: TRBJ1-2; V gene: TRBV29-1
CDR3 protein: ASSLRTGMNTEAF; J gene: TRBJ1-1; V gene: TRBV18
CDR3 protein: ASSLVALSYNEQF; J gene: TRBJ2-1; V gene: TRBV7-2
CDR3 protein: ASSAGLAAYNEQF; J gene: TRBJ2-1; V gene: TRBV7-2
CDR3 protein: ASSPRTGYAGANVLT; J gene: TRBJ2-6; V gene: TRBV7-9
CDR3 protein: ASNVLAGVSYNEQF; J gene: TRBJ2-1; V gene: TRBV27
CDR3 protein: ASSLNRDGANVLT; J gene: TRBJ2-6; V gene: TRBV7-3
CDR3 protein: ASSYRGRSETQY; J gene: TRBJ2-5; V gene: TRBV5-4
CDR3 protein: ASSGQWTGGIDQPQH; J gene: TRBJ1-5; V gene: TRBV2
CDR3 protein: ASSGGQEQETQY; J gene: TRBJ2-5; V gene: TRBV5-1
CDR3 protein: ASSLAGTGELF; J gene: TRBJ2-2; V gene: TRBV5-6
CDR3 protein: ASGRGLYEQF; J gene: TRBJ2-1; V gene: TRBV19
CDR3 protein: SVGRGETEAF; J gene: TRBJ1-1; V gene: TRBV29-1
CDR3 protein: SVEETEHGYGYT; J gene: TRBJ1-2; V gene: TRBV29-1
CDR3 protein: SAVTDSYEQY; J gene: TRBJ2-7; V gene: TRBV29-1
CDR3 protein: ATSRDGGASRSNTGELF; J gene: TRBJ2-2; V gene: TRBV15
CDR3 protein: ASSLTGNEQF; J gene: TRBJ2-1; V gene: TRBV5-4
CDR3 protein: ASRGQGGNTEAF; J gene: TRBJ1-1; V gene: TRBV6-5
CDR3 protein: ASAGGREQY; J gene: TRBJ2-7; V gene: TRBV6-5
CDR3 protein: ASSRRLGGSYNEQF; J gene: TRBJ2-1; V gene: TRBV28